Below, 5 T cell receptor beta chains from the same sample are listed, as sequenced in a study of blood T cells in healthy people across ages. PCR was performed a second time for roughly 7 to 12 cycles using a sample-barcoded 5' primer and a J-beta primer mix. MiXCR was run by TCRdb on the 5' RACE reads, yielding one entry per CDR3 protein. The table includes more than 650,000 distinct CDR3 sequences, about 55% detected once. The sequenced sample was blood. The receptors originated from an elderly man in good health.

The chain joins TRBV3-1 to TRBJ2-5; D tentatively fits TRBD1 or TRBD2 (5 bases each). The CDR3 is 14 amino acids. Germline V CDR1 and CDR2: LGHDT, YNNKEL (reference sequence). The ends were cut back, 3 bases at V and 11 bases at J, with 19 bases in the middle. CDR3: CASSHSGPRWEQYF. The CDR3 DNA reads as TGTGCCAGCAGCCACTCGGGGCCACGTTGGGAGCAGTACTTC.

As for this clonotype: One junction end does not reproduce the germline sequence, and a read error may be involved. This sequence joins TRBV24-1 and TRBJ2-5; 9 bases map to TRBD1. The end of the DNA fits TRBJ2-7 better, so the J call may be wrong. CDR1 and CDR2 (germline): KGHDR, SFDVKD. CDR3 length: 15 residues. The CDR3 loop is CAASDPRTGAYEQYF. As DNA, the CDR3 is TGTGCCGCCAGTGATCCCCGGACAGGGGCGTACGAGCAGTACTTC.

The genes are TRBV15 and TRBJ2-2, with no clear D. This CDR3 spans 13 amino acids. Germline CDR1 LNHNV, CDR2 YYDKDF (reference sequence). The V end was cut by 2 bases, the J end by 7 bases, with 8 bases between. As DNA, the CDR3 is TGTGCCACCAGCAGACGCCCTTTCGGGGAGCTGTTTTTT. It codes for CATSRRPFGELFF. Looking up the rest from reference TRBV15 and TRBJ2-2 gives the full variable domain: DAMVIQNPRYQVTQFGKPVTLSCSQTLNHNVMYWYQQKSSQAPKLLFHYYDKDFNNEADTPDNFQSRRPNTSFCFLDIRSPGLGDTAMYLCATSRRPFGELFFGEGSRLTVL.

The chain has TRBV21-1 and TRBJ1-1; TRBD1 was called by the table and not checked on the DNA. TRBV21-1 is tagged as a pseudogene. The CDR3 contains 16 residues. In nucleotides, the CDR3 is TGTGCCAGCAGCTCATTACAGGGTGGTCGGGACACTGAAGCTTTCTTT. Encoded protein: CASSSLQGGRDTEAFF.

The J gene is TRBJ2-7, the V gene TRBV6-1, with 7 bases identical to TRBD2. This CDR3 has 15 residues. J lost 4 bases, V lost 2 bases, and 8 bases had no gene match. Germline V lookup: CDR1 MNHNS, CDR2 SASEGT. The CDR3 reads CASSEYPTGGYEQYF. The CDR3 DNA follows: TGTGCCAGCAGTGAATATCCTACGGGAGGATACGAGCAGTACTTC.